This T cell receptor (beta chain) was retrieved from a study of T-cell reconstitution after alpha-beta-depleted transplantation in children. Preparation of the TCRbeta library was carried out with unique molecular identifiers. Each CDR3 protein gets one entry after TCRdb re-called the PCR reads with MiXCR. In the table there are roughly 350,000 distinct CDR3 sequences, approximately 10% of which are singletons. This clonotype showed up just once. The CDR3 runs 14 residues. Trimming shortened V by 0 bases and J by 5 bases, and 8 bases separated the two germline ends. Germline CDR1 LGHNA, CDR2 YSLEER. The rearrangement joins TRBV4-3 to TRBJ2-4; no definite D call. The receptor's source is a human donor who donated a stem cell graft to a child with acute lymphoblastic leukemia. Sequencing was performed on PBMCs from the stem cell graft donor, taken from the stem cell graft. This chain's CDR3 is CASSQEARENIQYF. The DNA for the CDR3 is TGCGCCAGCAGCCAAGAGGCCAGAGAAAACATTCAGTACTTC.